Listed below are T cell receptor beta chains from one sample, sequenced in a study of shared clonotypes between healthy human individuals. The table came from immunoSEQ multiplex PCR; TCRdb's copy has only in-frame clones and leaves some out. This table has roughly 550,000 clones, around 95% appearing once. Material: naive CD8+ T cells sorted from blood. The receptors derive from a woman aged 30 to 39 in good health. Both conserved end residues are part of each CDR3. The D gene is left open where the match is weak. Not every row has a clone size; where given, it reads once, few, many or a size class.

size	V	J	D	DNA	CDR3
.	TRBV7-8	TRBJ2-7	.	TGTGCCAGCAGCTTAGGCGGGGACCGAGAGTACTTC	CASSLGGDREYF
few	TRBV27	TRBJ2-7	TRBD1	TGTGCCAGCAGTTTCGGACAGGGCTACGAGCAGTACTTC	CASSFGQGYEQYF
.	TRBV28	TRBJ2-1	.	TGTGCCAGCAGTTTATATGCGCAGTACAATGAGCAGTTCTTC	CASSLYAQYNEQFF
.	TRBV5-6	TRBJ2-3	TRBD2	TGTGCCAGCAGCCTCGCTAGCGGGAGTCCGGATACGCAGTATTTT	CASSLASGSPDTQYF
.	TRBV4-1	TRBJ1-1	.	TGCGCCAGCAGCCAATCGGATTCGATGGAAGCTTTCTTT	CASSQSDSMEAFF
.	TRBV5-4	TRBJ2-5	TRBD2	TGTGCCAGCACACTAGCGGAGCAAGAGACCCAGTACTTC	CASTLAEQETQYF
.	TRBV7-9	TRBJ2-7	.	TGTGCCAGCAGCACAGCACACGAGCAGTACTTC	CASSTAHEQYF
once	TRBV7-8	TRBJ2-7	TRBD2	TGTGCCAGCAGCTCCGCCCTCGGCGGGAGATCCTACGAGCAGTACTTT	CASSSALGGRSYEQYF
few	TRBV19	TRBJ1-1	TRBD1	TGTGCCAGTAGGGTCCGGGACAGGGCAATTGAAGCTTTCTTT	CASRVRDRAIEAFF
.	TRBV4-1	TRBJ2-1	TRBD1	TGCGCCAGCAGCCAAGGGACAGGGTGGTTCAATGAGCAGTTCTTC	CASSQGTGWFNEQFF
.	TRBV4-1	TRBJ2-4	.	TGCGCCAGCAGCCTAGCGGCAGCCAAAAACATTCAGTACTTC	CASSLAAAKNIQYF